A selection of T cell receptor beta chains follows, all from one sample in a study of T cell responses to AZD1222 COVID-19 vaccine. TCRdb's table, derived via immunoSEQ multiplex PCR, lists solely in-frame clones and lacks some. The data show about 260,000 clones, with approximately 93% seen just once and 0.55% held by the top ten. Sequenced material: peripheral blood, taken on day 0 of AZD1222 vaccination. These TCRs come from an adult in good health. CDR3s include the opening cysteine and the closing phenylalanine or tryptophan. D genes are given only for firm matches. Clone size is not always given. Where it is, it says once, few, many or a class for expanded clones.

TRBJ2-1,TRBV20-1,12,.,.,TGCAGTGCTAGTCTGGATAGGGATGAGCAGTTCTTC,CSASLDRDEQFF
TRBJ1-1,TRBV7-3,14,TRBD1,.,TGTGCCAGCAGCTTATATCAGGGGGCTTCTGAAGCTTTCTTT,CASSLYQGASEAFF
TRBJ2-7,TRBV4-2,14,TRBD1,.,TGTGCCAGCAGCCAAGATCGACAGGGTTACGAGCAGTACTTC,CASSQDRQGYEQYF
TRBJ1-5,TRBV2,13,.,.,TGTGCCAGCCGAGGACAGCGCAATCAGCCCCAGCATTTT,CASRGQRNQPQHF
TRBJ1-5,TRBV10-1,16,.,.,TGCGCCAGCAGTGAGTCGAGGCCCACTTCCAATCAGCCCCAGCATTTT,CASSESRPTSNQPQHF
TRBJ2-7,TRBV7-2,16,.,few,TGTGCCAGCAGCTCGGCCGGGGGACAACGAACCTACGAGCAGTACTTC,CASSSAGGQRTYEQYF
TRBJ2-7,TRBV6-5,15,.,.,TGTGCCAGCAGTTCTGATGCCGGGGGTTCCTACGAGCAGTACTTC,CASSSDAGGSYEQYF
TRBJ2-1,TRBV5-1,18,TRBD1,.,TGCGCCAGCAGCTCCCTCGGACGGGGGACAGGGGGATACAATGAGCAGTTCTTC,CASSSLGRGTGGYNEQFF
TRBJ1-5,TRBV19,16,.,.,TGTGCCAGTAGTATATCGCCCCGACGCAGCAATCAGCCCCAGCATTTT,CASSISPRRSNQPQHF
TRBJ2-7,TRBV7-2,14,.,.,TGTGCCAGCAGCTTAACCGGGGCCGGATACGAGCAGTACTTC,CASSLTGAGYEQYF
TRBJ2-5,TRBV7-3,14,.,.,TGTGCCAGCAGCTCCTCCGGGGGAAAAGAGACCCAGTACTTC,CASSSSGGKETQYF
TRBJ2-1,TRBV3-1/TRBV3-2,12,.,once,TGTGCCAGCAGCGAAGTATGGAATGAGCAGTTCTTC,CASSEVWNEQFF
TRBJ2-7,TRBV4-1,16,.,.,TGCGCCAGCAGCGCTGACCTATCTACTGCCCTGGGGGAGCAGTACTTC,CASSADLSTALGEQYF
TRBJ2-5,TRBV3-1/TRBV3-2,16,TRBD1,.,TGTGCCAGCAGCCAAGATGGGACAGGGGGCCGGGAGACCCAGTACTTC,CASSQDGTGGRETQYF
TRBJ2-7,TRBV7-2,15,TRBD1,.,TGTGCCAGCAGCCTAGTGGGACAGGGGGACTACGAGCAGTACTTC,CASSLVGQGDYEQYF
TRBJ2-2,TRBV5-1,15,TRBD1,.,TGCGCCAGCAGCGGTGGGCAGGGGGACACCGGGGAGCTGTTTTTT,CASSGGQGDTGELFF
TRBJ2-7,TRBV10-3,14,.,.,TGTGCCATCAGCGACCGACAGTCCTCCTACGAGCAGTACTTC,CAISDRQSSYEQYF
TRBJ2-2,TRBV23-1,16,TRBD2,.,TGCGCCACCCCGGGCTGCGGGGGTAAGAACACCGGGGAGCTGTTTTTT,CATPGCGGKNTGELFF
TRBJ1-5,TRBV15,14,.,.,TGTGCCACCAGCAGAGGCAGGGGAGGGCAGCCCCAGCATTTT,CATSRGRGGQPQHF
TRBJ2-3,TRBV21-1,19,.,.,TGTGCCAGCAGCAAAAGGGGGCTCGGGCCCCAAGATAACACAGATACGCAGTATTTT,CASSKRGLGPQDNTDTQYF
TRBJ2-5,TRBV28,15,TRBD1,.,TGTGCCAGCAGTTACCGACAGGGACCGCTGGAGACCCAGTACTTC,CASSYRQGPLETQYF
TRBJ2-7,TRBV5-1,16,TRBD1,.,TGCGCCAGCAGCAGATCCAGGGGGCCGACCCCCTACGAGCAGTACTTC,CASSRSRGPTPYEQYF
TRBJ1-1,TRBV6-6,13,.,.,TGTGCCAGCAGTTACTCAACGGTTATTGAAGCTTTCTTT,CASSYSTVIEAFF
TRBJ1-2,TRBV7-9,14,.,once,TGTGCCAGCAGCTTAGCGCCGGCGGGCTATGGCTACACCTTC,CASSLAPAGYGYTF
TRBJ2-2,TRBV10-3,13,.,.,TGTGCCACCAACCGGAAGAACACCGGGGAGCTGTTTTTT,CATNRKNTGELFF
TRBJ2-7,TRBV28,13,.,.,TGTGCCAGCAGTACAGCGAGCTCCTACGAGCAGTACTTC,CASSTASSYEQYF
TRBJ2-7,TRBV7-2,16,TRBD2,.,TGTGCCAGCAGCTTAAGTCTAGCGGGAGGCTCCTACGAGCAGTACTTC,CASSLSLAGGSYEQYF
TRBJ1-5,TRBV28,14,.,.,TGTGCCAGCAGTTTAGGGAGACCAAATCAGCCCCAGCATTTT,CASSLGRPNQPQHF
TRBJ2-1,TRBV18,16,.,.,TGTGCCAGCTCACAAACACAGATCTCCTCCTACAATGAGCAGTTCTTC,CASSQTQISSYNEQFF
TRBJ2-1,TRBV7-2,13,TRBD2,.,TGTGCCAGCAGCTCGAGCGGGGGCAATGAGCAGTTCTTC,CASSSSGGNEQFF
TRBJ2-1,TRBV15,14,.,.,TGTGCCACCAGCGTGGCAAGGACAACCCATGAGCAGTTCTTC,CATSVARTTHEQFF
TRBJ2-1,TRBV5-1,14,.,.,TGCGCCAGCAGCTTATGGACTCCCGACGATGAGCAGTTCTTC,CASSLWTPDDEQFF
TRBJ2-5,TRBV18,14,.,.,TGTGCCAGCTCTCCCCTCAGCGACCAAGAGACCCAGTACTTC,CASSPLSDQETQYF
TRBJ2-3,TRBV9,15,.,.,TGTGCCAGCAGCGTAGACGGGGGCTTGGTAGATACGCAGTATTTT,CASSVDGGLVDTQYF
TRBJ2-2,TRBV19,15,.,.,TGTGCCAGTATCCCCCAGGGGCCCTACACCGGGGAGCTGTTTTTT,CASIPQGPYTGELFF
TRBJ1-3,TRBV18,15,TRBD1,.,TGTGCCAGCTCGTATACCGGGACAGTCGGAAACACCATATATTTT,CASSYTGTVGNTIYF
TRBJ1-5,TRBV4-1,15,TRBD1,.,TGCGCCAGCAGCCGAGGACAGGGGGATAATCAGCCCCAGCATTTT,CASSRGQGDNQPQHF
TRBJ1-1,TRBV29-1,10,.,.,TGCAGCGGAAGAAACACTGAAGCTTTCTTT,CSGRNTEAFF
TRBJ2-3,TRBV5-1,15,.,.,TGCGCCAGCAAGCCCCAGCCAGAGAGCACAGATACGCAGTATTTT,CASKPQPESTDTQYF
TRBJ2-2,TRBV19,16,TRBD1,once,TGTGCCAGTAGCATAGGCGGGACAGGGAACACCGGGGAGCTGTTTTTT,CASSIGGTGNTGELFF
TRBJ2-7,TRBV5-4,12,.,.,TGTGCCAGCAGCTCGGGGCACGACGAGCAGTACTTC,CASSSGHDEQYF
TRBJ2-7,TRBV5-1,18,.,.,TGCGCCAGCAGCCGGCTTGGGGCAGGAAAACACGAGAACTACGAGCAGTACTTC,CASSRLGAGKHENYEQYF
TRBJ2-3,TRBV24-1,16,TRBD2,once,TGTGCCACCAGTGATTTACGGAGCGGGGGGGAAGATACGCAGTATTTT,CATSDLRSGGEDTQYF
TRBJ2-2,TRBV7-9,15,.,.,TGTGCCAGCAGCTTAGTCACAGGATCCACCGGGGAGCTGTTTTTT,CASSLVTGSTGELFF
TRBJ1-2,TRBV19,12,.,.,TGTGCCAGTAGTCCTGGCCTCTATGGCTACACCTTC,CASSPGLYGYTF
TRBJ2-3,TRBV7-2,14,TRBD2,.,TGTGCCAGCAGCCTGGGACTAGGCACAGATACGCAGTATTTT,CASSLGLGTDTQYF
TRBJ1-5,TRBV24-1,14,.,.,TGTGCCACCAGTGATGCTCTTTTCAATCAGCCCCAGCATTTT,CATSDALFNQPQHF
TRBJ1-3,TRBV7-9,15,.,.,TGTGCCAGCAGCTTATCCGGGCGCTCTGGAAACACCATATATTTT,CASSLSGRSGNTIYF
TRBJ1-1,TRBV25-1,14,.,.,TGTGCCAGCATCGACCAGCGAAGGAACTCTGAAGCTTTCTTT,CASIDQRRNSEAFF
TRBJ1-6,TRBV15,16,.,.,TGTGCCACCAGCAGAGATCCCCCAGGGGCCGGTTCGGCCCTCCACTTT,CATSRDPPGAGSALHF
TRBJ2-3,TRBV25-1,16,TRBD2,.,TGTGCCAGCAGTGATTTTAGGACTAGCAGCACAGATACGCAGTATTTT,CASSDFRTSSTDTQYF
TRBJ1-4,TRBV19,14,.,once,TGTGCCAGTAGTATCGGGGGTGGTCACGTAAAACTGTTTTTT,CASSIGGGHVKLFF